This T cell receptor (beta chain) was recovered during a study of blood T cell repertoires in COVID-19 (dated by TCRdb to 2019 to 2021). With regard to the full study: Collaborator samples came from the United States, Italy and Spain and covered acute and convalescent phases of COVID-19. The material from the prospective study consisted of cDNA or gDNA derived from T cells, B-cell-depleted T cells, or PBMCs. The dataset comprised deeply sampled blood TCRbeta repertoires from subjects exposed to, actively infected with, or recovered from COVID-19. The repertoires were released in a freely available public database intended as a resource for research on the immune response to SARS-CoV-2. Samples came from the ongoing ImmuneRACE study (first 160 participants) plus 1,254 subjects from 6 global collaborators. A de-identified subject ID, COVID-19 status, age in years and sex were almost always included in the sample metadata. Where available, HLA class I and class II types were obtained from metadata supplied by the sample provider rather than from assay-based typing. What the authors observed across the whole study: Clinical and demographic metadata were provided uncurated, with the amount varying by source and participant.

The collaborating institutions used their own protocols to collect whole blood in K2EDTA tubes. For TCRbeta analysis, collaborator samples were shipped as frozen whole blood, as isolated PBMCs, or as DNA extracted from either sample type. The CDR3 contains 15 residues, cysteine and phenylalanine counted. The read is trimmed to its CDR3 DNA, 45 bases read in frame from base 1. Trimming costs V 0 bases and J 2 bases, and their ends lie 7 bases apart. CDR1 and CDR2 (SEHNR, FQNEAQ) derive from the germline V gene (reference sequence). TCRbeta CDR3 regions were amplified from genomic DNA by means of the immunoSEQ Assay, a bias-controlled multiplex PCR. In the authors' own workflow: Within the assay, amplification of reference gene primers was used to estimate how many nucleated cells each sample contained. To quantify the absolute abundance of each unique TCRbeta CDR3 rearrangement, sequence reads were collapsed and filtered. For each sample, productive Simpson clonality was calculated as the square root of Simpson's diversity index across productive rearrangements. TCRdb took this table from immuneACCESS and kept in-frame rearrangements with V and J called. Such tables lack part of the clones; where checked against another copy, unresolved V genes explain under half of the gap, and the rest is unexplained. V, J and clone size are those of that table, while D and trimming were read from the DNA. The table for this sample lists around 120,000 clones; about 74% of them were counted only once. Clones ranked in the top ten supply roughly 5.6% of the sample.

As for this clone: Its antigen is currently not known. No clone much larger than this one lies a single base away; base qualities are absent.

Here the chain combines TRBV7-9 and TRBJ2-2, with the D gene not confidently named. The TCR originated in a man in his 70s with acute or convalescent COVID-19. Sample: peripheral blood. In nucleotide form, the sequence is TGTGCCAGCAGCTTAGCATCGGGTAACACCGGGGAGCTGTTTTTT. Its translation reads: CASSLASGNTGELFF.